The 32 T cell receptor beta chains below come from one sample, sequenced in a study of siplizumab effects on memory and regulatory T cells. The assay was immunoSEQ multiplex PCR, and TCRdb's table has in-frame clones only and misses some. The sample shows tens of thousands of clones, about 94% of them seen only once. The sequencing sample was made of non-Treg CD4+ T cells sorted from blood. The source is a human donor in good health.

The chain couples TRBV4-1 to TRBJ2-7; D is uncertain. CDR3 length: 16 residues. The V and J ends lost 0 bases and 0 bases respectively, with 12 bases between them. CDR1 MGHRA and CDR2 YSYEKL come from the germline V gene. The CDR3 here is CASSQDIVGYSYEQYF. The CDR3 DNA is TGCGCCAGCAGCCAAGATATTGTCGGCTACTCCTACGAGCAGTACTTC.

This sequence joins TRBV29-1 and TRBJ2-5, with D possibly being TRBD1 (5 bases). This CDR3 is 13 amino acids long. The V and J ends lost 7 bases and 3 bases respectively, with 15 bases between them. CDR1 and CDR2 from the germline V gene are SQVTM and ANQGSEA. The CDR3 is CSAKRGGEETQYF. DNA of the CDR3: TGCAGCGCCAAAAGGGGCGGAGAAGAGACCCAGTACTTC.

This clone was observed a single time. J is TRBJ2-7 and V is TRBV14; D gene ambiguous. The CDR3 extends over 13 amino acids. V was clipped by 1 base and J by 7 bases, with 11 bases between them. Per germline, CDR1 SGHDN and CDR2 FVKESK. CDR3 sequence: CASSQGNTREQYF. The CDR3 DNA sequence: TGTGCCAGCAGCCAAGGGAATACGAGGGAGCAGTACTTC.

CDR3 loop: CASSEGQNYGYTF. CDR3 coding DNA: TGTGCCAGCAGTGAAGGACAGAACTATGGCTACACCTTC. The chain recombines TRBV2 with TRBJ1-2; a possible D gene is TRBD1 (5 bases). Germline V gene lookup returns CDR1 SNHLY and CDR2 FYNNEI. The V and J ends lost 1 base and 2 bases respectively, with 5 bases between them. The CDR3 runs 13 residues.

The chain uses TRBV5-6 and TRBJ2-6, with TRBD1 identical over 9 bases. CDR3 length equals 19 residues. The trim removed 1 base at V and 0 bases at J, leaving 8 bases unmatched. Germline assignment: CDR1 SGHDT and CDR2 YYEEEE. CDR3 nucleotides: TGTGCCAGCAGCTTGCGTGGGACAGGGACGCACTCTGGGGCCAACGTCCTGACTTTC. It encodes CASSLRGTGTHSGANVLTF.

The chain combines TRBV5-4 with TRBJ2-3, with TRBD1 matching over 7 bases. V was clipped by 4 bases and J by 2 bases; unmatched bases: 7. The germline V gene has CDR1 SGHNT and CDR2 YYREEE (reference sequence). The CDR3 contains 15 residues. CDR3 protein: CASSARDSYTDTQYF. The CDR3 nucleotides are TGTGCCAGCAGCGCCAGGGACAGCTACACAGATACGCAGTATTTT.

V and J are TRBV10-2 and TRBJ2-7; unclear D gene. V lost 4 bases to trimming and J lost 1 base, with 11 bases between them. CDR1 WSHSY and CDR2 SAAADI come from the germline V gene. CDR3 length: 14 amino acids. Written as DNA, the CDR3 is TGCGCCAGCAGTGGGACCGCTCCTTCCTACGAGCAGTACTTC. It yields the protein CASSGTAPSYEQYF.

For the CDR3, the DNA is TGCGCCAGCAGCCGAGACAGGGACTATGGCTACACCTTC. Translation: CASSRDRDYGYTF. V is TRBV4-1 and J is TRBJ1-2; 7 nucleotides match TRBD1. From germline, CDR1 is MGHRA and CDR2 YSYEKL. The ends lost 4 bases at V and 3 bases at J; junction bases unmatched: 2. This CDR3 has 13 residues.

The chain combines TRBV11-2 with TRBJ2-4, with TRBD1 identical over 9 bases. Germline V gene lookup returns CDR1 SGHAT and CDR2 FQNNGV. With V trimmed by 5 bases and J by 2 bases, 7 bases remained unmatched. This CDR3 comprises 16 residues. The CDR3 region has the DNA TGTGCCAGCAGCCGAACAGGGGGCGCCCCCAAAAACATTCAGTACTTC. Translating gives CASSRTGGAPKNIQYF.

V usage is TRBV7-2 and J usage is TRBJ1-5, with TRBD1 as a possible D gene (6 bases). CDR1 is SGHTA, CDR2 FQGNSA, per germline. The CDR3 spans 15 residues. The V gene lost 6 bases and the J gene lost 0 bases, with 12 bases spanning the gap. CDR3: CASSFTGSSNQPQHF. The CDR3 nucleotides are TGTGCCAGCAGTTTTACAGGGTCTAGCAATCAGCCCCAGCATTTT.

The chain joins TRBV5-8 to TRBJ1-1; D uncertain. Trimming removed 4 bases at V and 3 bases at J, with 10 bases between. The CDR3 covers 13 residues. CDR1 and CDR2 from the germline V gene are SGHTS and YDEGEE. In nucleotides, the CDR3 is TGTGCCAGCAGCCGAAATGTGGACACTGAAGCTTTCTTT. Its protein is CASSRNVDTEAFF.

This clone occurred once. V is TRBV6-5 and J is TRBJ1-1; 8 positions agree with TRBD1. Germline V gene data show CDR1 as MNHEY and CDR2 as SVGAGI. The CDR3 is 12 amino acids. V was pared by 5 bases and J by 9 bases, with 5 bases of the junction left unmatched. CDR3 sequence: CASSLQGVKAFF. CDR3 nucleotides: TGTGCCAGCAGTCTACAGGGGGTGAAAGCTTTCTTT.

The rearrangement joins TRBV7-3 to TRBJ1-4, with 8 bases lining up with TRBD1. V was clipped by 5 bases and J by 8 bases; unmatched bases: 10. Germline CDR1 and CDR2: SGHTA and FQGTGA. The CDR3 has 15 residues. CDR3 coding DNA: TGTGCCAGCAGCCCCCGACAGGGGCTTAGGGAAAAACTGTTTTTT. Translation: CASSPRQGLREKLFF.

The chain recombines TRBV2 with TRBJ2-7; D remains ambiguous. Germline-derived CDR1 and CDR2 are SNHLY and FYNNEI. V dropped 10 bases and J dropped 3 bases, with 10 bases sitting between them. CDR3 length: 11 amino acids. The CDR3 loop reads CATTLDYEQYF. CDR3 bases: TGTGCCACCACGTTGGACTACGAGCAGTACTTC. The entire variable domain, with the rest obtained from reference TRBV2 and TRBJ2-7, is as follows: EPEVTQTPSHQVTQMGQEVILRCVPISNHLYFYWYRQILGQKVEFLVSFYNNEISEKSEIFDDQFSVERPDGSNFTLKIRSTKLEDSAMYFCATTLDYEQYFGPGTRLTVT.

The chain combines TRBV10-1 with TRBJ2-7; 9 nucleotides match TRBD2. CDR3 length: 13 residues. The J segment lost 4 bases and the V segment lost 8 bases, leaving 6 bases of the junction unmatched. From germline, CDR1 is WNHNN and CDR2 SYGVQD (reference sequence). The CDR3 DNA reads TGCGCCAGCTGGCGACTAGCGGTATACGAGCAGTACTTC. It translates to CASWRLAVYEQYF.

The chain links TRBV15 to TRBJ1-1; perhaps TRBD1 as D (5 bases). Germline-derived CDR1 and CDR2 are LNHNV and YYDKDF (reference sequence). With 0 bases removed from V and 4 bases from J, the gap between germline ends came to 12 bases. This CDR3 is 15 amino acids long. CDR3 nucleotides: TGTGCCACCAGCAGAGATCTGGCCGGGGGCACTGAAGCTTTCTTT. Protein product: CATSRDLAGGTEAFF.

DNA for the CDR3: TGTGCCAGCAGTTACAGACCGGTGGATACGCAGTATTTT. This translates into CASSYRPVDTQYF. The chain joins TRBV6-5 to TRBJ2-3; D is undetermined. There are 13 residues in the CDR3. V dropped 2 bases and J dropped 6 bases, with 9 bases sitting between them. CDR1 and CDR2 (germline): MNHEY, SVGAGI.

V gene TRBV1 combines with J gene TRBJ1-1; the listed D gene, TRBD1, was not tested against the DNA. TRBV1 represents a pseudogene. The CDR3 is 13 residues long. CDR3 sequence (DNA): TGCACCCAACCAATGACAAGGAACACTGAAGCTTTCTTT. Its translation: CTQPMTRNTEAFF.

The sample holds one count of this clone. The genes are TRBV11-3 and TRBJ2-7, with TRBD2 matching over 12 bases. Unmatched junction bases numbered 10, after V lost 4 bases and J lost 6 bases. This CDR3 is 16 amino acids long. From germline, CDR1 is SGHNT and CDR2 YENEEA. DNA for the CDR3: TGTGCCAGCAGCTCTCCTCGACTAGCGGGAGTTGGCGAGCAGTACTTC. Protein sequence: CASSSPRLAGVGEQYF.

The rearrangement joins TRBV7-9 to TRBJ1-2, with a possible D match to TRBD1 (5 bases). The CDR3 is 13 amino acids. Germline assignment: CDR1 SEHNR and CDR2 FQNEAQ (reference sequence). The V gene lost 7 bases and the J gene lost 7 bases, with 16 bases spanning the gap. CDR3 loop: CASTATVGSGYTF. The CDR3 DNA sequence: TGTGCCAGCACTGCGACAGTCGGAAGTGGCTACACCTTC.

The V and J genes are TRBV5-4 and TRBJ2-7; 8 positions agree with TRBD1. The CDR3 extends over 14 amino acids. From germline, CDR1 is SGHNT and CDR2 YYREEE (reference sequence). V lost 4 bases to trimming and J lost 5 bases; unmatched junction nucleotides: 8. The CDR3 region has the DNA TGTGCCAGCAGCCCGTCGGGACAGGCTAACGAGCAGTACTTC. Translated: CASSPSGQANEQYF.

The J gene is TRBJ1-4, the V gene TRBV2; TRBD1 matches at 8 bases. Per germline, CDR1 SNHLY and CDR2 FYNNEI. V dropped 8 bases and J dropped 5; count of bases not matched to a gene: 7. This CDR3 contains 14 residues. The CDR3 coding sequence is TGTGCCAGCCTGTCGGACAGGGTCAATGAAAAACTGTTTTTT. It yields the protein CASLSDRVNEKLFF.

The chain combines TRBV19 with TRBJ1-5, with TRBD1 matching 10 bases. V lost 5 bases to trimming and J lost 6 bases; unmatched junction nucleotides: 7. Germline CDR1 and CDR2: LNHDA and SQIVND (reference sequence). The CDR3 has 15 residues. The CDR3, as DNA: TGTGCCAGTAGTTGGGACAGGGGTTCTGCTCAGCCCCAGCATTTT. Protein product: CASSWDRGSAQPQHF. The full variable domain, its missing parts supplied by reference TRBV19 and TRBJ1-5, is DGGITQSPKYLFRKEGQNVTLSCEQNLNHDAMYWYRQDPGQGLRLIYYSQIVNDFQKGDIAEGYSVSREKKESFPLTVTSAQKNPTAFYLCASSWDRGSAQPQHFGDGTRLSIL.

The chain uses TRBV10-3 and TRBJ1-6; no reliable D call. Per germline, CDR1 ENHRY and CDR2 SYGVKD. CDR3 length: 13 amino acids. Trimming cost V 7 bases and J 7 bases, with 11 bases left between them. This CDR3 reads CAITNSGNSPLHF. The CDR3 DNA is TGTGCCATCACCAACAGCGGAAATTCACCCCTCCACTTT.

The chain employs TRBV5-1 and TRBJ1-2; no definite D call. CDR3 length: 13 amino acids. Germline V gene sequence: CDR1 SGHRS, CDR2 YFSETQ. V lost 0 bases, J lost 6 bases, and 9 bases lay in between. CDR3 nucleotide sequence: TGCGCCAGCAGCTTGGCGTCTGGGGATGGCTACACCTTC. It yields the protein CASSLASGDGYTF.

The gene calls are TRBV19 and TRBJ2-7; the match to TRBD2 covers 8 bases. V lost 2 bases to trimming and J lost 2 bases; unmatched junction nucleotides: 5. This CDR3 region has 15 residues. Per germline, CDR1 LNHDA and CDR2 SQIVND (reference sequence). The CDR3: CASSITSGVTYEQYF. In nucleotides, the CDR3 is TGTGCCAGTAGTATAACTAGCGGAGTAACCTACGAGCAGTACTTC. Full variable domain (outside the CDR3, taken from reference TRBV19 and TRBJ2-7): DGGITQSPKYLFRKEGQNVTLSCEQNLNHDAMYWYRQDPGQGLRLIYYSQIVNDFQKGDIAEGYSVSREKKESFPLTVTSAQKNPTAFYLCASSITSGVTYEQYFGPGTRLTVT.

The CDR3 loop is CAWGATGLNYGYTF. The CDR3 DNA follows: TGTGCCTGGGGCGCGACAGGGCTCAACTATGGCTACACCTTC. The V call is TRBV30, the J call TRBJ1-2, with TRBD1 matching over 7 bases. Trimming at V came to 5 bases and at J to 2 bases, leaving 8 bases not matched to a gene. CDR3 length: 14 amino acids. Germline lookup yields CDR1 GTSNPN and CDR2 SVGIG (reference sequence).

The rearrangement uses TRBV9 and TRBJ1-2; D not certain. The germline V gene has CDR1 SGDLS and CDR2 YYNGEE. Trimming pared 3 bases from V and 7 bases from J, leaving 16 bases between. This CDR3 contains 14 residues. The CDR3 bases are TGTGCCAGCAGCGATCTGCACGGTTACGGTGGCTACACCTTC. Translating gives CASSDLHGYGGYTF.

This chain connects TRBV5-6 to TRBJ2-5; possibly TRBD2 for D (6 bases). The length of the CDR3 is 16 residues. Germline CDR1 is SGHDT and CDR2 is YYEEEE. V was shortened by 0 bases and J by 5 bases, with 17 bases between the two germline ends. CDR3 in amino acids: CASSLAAVGGSETQYF. For the CDR3, the DNA is TGTGCCAGCAGCTTGGCCGCGGTGGGGGGATCGGAGACCCAGTACTTC.

The DNA of the CDR3 is TGTGCCAGCAGTGAATCCAGGGTCACAGATACGCAGTATTTT. Translating it yields CASSESRVTDTQYF. The chain employs TRBV6-1 and TRBJ2-3, with D perhaps matching TRBD1 (5 bases). CDR3 length: 14 amino acids. Germline assignment: CDR1 MNHNS and CDR2 SASEGT. The ends were cut back, 2 bases at V and 2 bases at J, with 8 bases in the middle.

The CDR3 DNA sequence: TGTGCCAGCAGCGCTGTATCTGGCGGCACTGAAGCTTTCTTT. Translation gives CASSAVSGGTEAFF. The V call is TRBV11-2, the J call TRBJ1-1, with D unclear. Germline V gene data show CDR1 as SGHAT and CDR2 as FQNNGV. The V gene lost 5 bases and the J gene lost 4 bases, with 14 bases spanning the gap. This CDR3 has 14 residues.

This rearrangement joins TRBV4-2 to TRBJ1-1; possible D gene TRBD1, 6 bases. V lost 4 bases and J 4 bases, leaving 16 bases between the germline ends. Germline V gene lookup returns CDR1 LGHNA and CDR2 YNFKEQ. The CDR3 extends over 15 amino acids. The CDR3, as DNA: TGTGCCAGCAGCCGAGTGGGGGCGCAGGGCACTGAAGCTTTCTTT. Its protein product is CASSRVGAQGTEAFF.